These T cell receptor beta chains were read from a single sample in a study of shared clonotypes between healthy human individuals. The data were produced by immunoSEQ multiplex PCR, yet TCRdb's version contains in-frame clones alone and is incomplete. The repertoire holds roughly 2.5 million clones, around 90% seen once, with over 0.12% in the top ten. Specimen: naive CD4+ T cells sorted from blood. These receptors were obtained from a man aged 18 to 30 in good health. CDR3s include the opening cysteine and the closing phenylalanine or tryptophan. The D gene is left open where the match is weak. Clone size is given for some rows only: seen once, a few or many times, or a class if the clone is expanded.

v_gene,abundance,j_gene,d_gene,CDR3nt,CDR3aa
TRBV5-6,NA,TRBJ2-3,NA,TGTGCCAGCAGCTTTCTTGCCGGGACTGCCAACACAGATACGCAGTATTTT,CASSFLAGTANTDTQYF
TRBV18,NA,TRBJ2-3,NA,TGTGCCAGCTCACCTGATCGGAGCACAGATACGCAGTATTTT,CASSPDRSTDTQYF
TRBV5-8,NA,TRBJ2-2,TRBD1,TGTGCCAGCAGCACCGGACAGGAACACACCGGGGAGCTGTTTTTT,CASSTGQEHTGELFF
TRBV10-3,NA,TRBJ2-1,NA,TGTGCCATCAGTGAGTCTAGGGCCGAGGCCCACAATGAGCAGTTCTTC,CAISESRAEAHNEQFF
TRBV21-1,NA,TRBJ1-5,NA,TGTGCCAGCAACGCTCTTTACAGGGGAAAGAATCAGCCCCAGCATTTT,CASNALYRGKNQPQHF
TRBV28,NA,TRBJ1-5,NA,TGTGCCAGCAGCCCCGGACAGTACAATCAGCCCCAGCATTTT,CASSPGQYNQPQHF
TRBV25-1,NA,TRBJ2-3,NA,TGTGCCAGCAGCTCACGAGATACGCAGTATTTT,CASSSRDTQYF
TRBV2,NA,TRBJ2-1,NA,TGTGCCAGCAACCCGAGCTCCTACAATGAGCAGTTCTTC,CASNPSSYNEQFF
TRBV4-3,NA,TRBJ2-3,TRBD2,TGCGCCAGCAGCCAAGATCCGACTAGCGGGAGTGGGAATACGCAGTATTTT,CASSQDPTSGSGNTQYF
TRBV11-2,NA,TRBJ2-5,NA,TGTGCCAGCAGCTTTGGGCTAGCAAGTGGGATTAAAGGAGAGACCCAGTACTTC,CASSFGLASGIKGETQYF
TRBV6-6,NA,TRBJ1-2,NA,TGTGCCAGCAGTTACTCGCGGGGAGGTGGCTATGGCTACACCTTC,CASSYSRGGGYGYTF
TRBV6-5,NA,TRBJ2-7,TRBD2,TGTGCCAGCAGGGGGGGAGCGGGGAGCTACGAGCAGTACTTC,CASRGGAGSYEQYF
TRBV2,NA,TRBJ1-4,TRBD1,TGTGCCAGCAGTGAAACGACAGGGTATGAAAAACTGTTTTTT,CASSETTGYEKLFF
TRBV2,NA,TRBJ1-1,TRBD1,TGTGCCAGCAGTGTATTAACAGGGGTAACTGAAGCTTTCTTT,CASSVLTGVTEAFF
TRBV7-6,NA,TRBJ1-6,TRBD1,TGTGCCAGCAGCGATCGGGACAGCCAAAATTCACCCCTCCACTTT,CASSDRDSQNSPLHF
TRBV9,NA,TRBJ2-3,NA,TGTGCCAGCAGCGGTCGACACGGAACAGATACGCAGTATTTT,CASSGRHGTDTQYF
TRBV10-1,NA,TRBJ1-2,NA,TGCGCCAGCAGTGGCCCGGGTAGAAGGGACCCCCGTCGGTTATATGGCTACACCTTC,CASSGPGRRDPRRLYGYTF
TRBV13,NA,TRBJ1-3,NA,TGTGCCAGCAGCTTAGACACGGGCTCGTCTGGAAACACCATATATTTT,CASSLDTGSSGNTIYF
TRBV7-2,NA,TRBJ2-7,NA,TGTGCCAGCAGCTTTAGACTAAATCCCTACGAGCAGTACTTC,CASSFRLNPYEQYF
TRBV5-4,NA,TRBJ2-3,NA,TGTGCCAGCAGCTTGGACAGGCAAGACACAGATACGCAGTATTTT,CASSLDRQDTDTQYF
TRBV27,NA,TRBJ1-5,NA,TGTGCCAGCAGTTTTACACCACACAATCAGCCCCAGCATTTT,CASSFTPHNQPQHF
TRBV6-5,NA,TRBJ2-5,TRBD2,TGTGCCAGCAGGAAGGGACTAGCGGGGGAGCAGTACTTC,CASRKGLAGEQYF
TRBV29-1,NA,TRBJ1-1,NA,TGCAGCGTTGACAGGGTCAACACTGAAGCTTTCTTT,CSVDRVNTEAFF
TRBV6-5,NA,TRBJ1-4,NA,TGTGCCAGCAGTTGGGCGGGGGGAGAAAAACTGTTTTTT,CASSWAGGEKLFF
TRBV2,NA,TRBJ1-1,NA,TGTGCCAGCAGTGGGGTCAGGGGGAACACTGAAGCTTTCTTT,CASSGVRGNTEAFF
TRBV7-9,NA,TRBJ2-3,NA,TGTGCCAGCAGCTTAATCCAGTCCACAGATACGCAGTATTTT,CASSLIQSTDTQYF
TRBV7-2,once,TRBJ2-2,NA,TGTGCCAGCACCCCCCGGGGGCTAGCGTCGAACACCGGGGAGCTGTTTTTT,CASTPRGLASNTGELFF
TRBV19,NA,TRBJ1-1,NA,TGTGCCAGTAGTGACAGAATGAACACTGAAGCTTTCTTT,CASSDRMNTEAFF
TRBV19,NA,TRBJ1-5,TRBD1,TGTGCCAGTAGTATGAACAGGGGGAGCAATCAGCCCCAGCATTTT,CASSMNRGSNQPQHF
TRBV9,NA,TRBJ2-1,NA,TGTGCCAGCAGCAAGGTCGGCCAGATTTACAATGAGCAGTTCTTC,CASSKVGQIYNEQFF
TRBV5-6,NA,TRBJ2-7,NA,TGTGCCAGCAGCTTGGGACACCAACCCATCTACGATGGGCAGTACTTC,CASSLGHQPIYDGQYF
TRBV11-2,NA,TRBJ1-4,NA,TGTGCCAGCAGCCACAGGGCCCCTAATGAAAAACTGTTTTTT,CASSHRAPNEKLFF
TRBV7-9,once,TRBJ2-5,TRBD1,TGTGCCAGCAGCACATGGACAGGGAAGTACCAAGAGACCCAGTACTTC,CASSTWTGKYQETQYF
TRBV29-1,few,TRBJ1-1,TRBD1,TGCAGCGTAGACAGGGGTTCCACTGAAGCTTTCTTT,CSVDRGSTEAFF
TRBV4-1,NA,TRBJ1-5,NA,TGCGCCAGCAGCCAACCGACAGGTGGCCTCAATCAGCCCCAGCATTTT,CASSQPTGGLNQPQHF
TRBV18,NA,TRBJ2-1,NA,TGTGCCAGCTCACTGACAAACCGGGGATTGAGCTACAATGAGCAGTTCTTC,CASSLTNRGLSYNEQFF
TRBV30,NA,TRBJ2-1,TRBD2,TGTGCCTGGAGTGTACTGGGTGGCTCCGGTAGCGGGAGTAATGAGCAGTTCTTC,CAWSVLGGSGSGSNEQFF
TRBV9,NA,TRBJ2-5,NA,TGTGCCAGCAGCGTAGGGCGGGTGGAGACCCAGTACTTC,CASSVGRVETQYF
TRBV19,few,TRBJ1-6,NA,TGTGCCAGTAGTATTGTAGTCTACAGGGTCAGAAATTCACCCCTCCACTTT,CASSIVVYRVRNSPLHF
TRBV2,once,TRBJ1-6,NA,TGTGCCAGCAGTGAAGAAGAGAATTCACCCCTCCACTTT,CASSEEENSPLHF
TRBV6-6,once,TRBJ1-2,NA,TGTGCCAGCAGTTACGCCAGTGAGGGCTACACCTTC,CASSYASEGYTF
TRBV18,NA,TRBJ2-7,TRBD1,TGTGCCAGCTCACCCTTACCGGGACAGGTCGTCCACGAGCAGTACTTC,CASSPLPGQVVHEQYF
TRBV18,NA,TRBJ1-1,NA,TGTGCCAGCTCACCCAGCGCGCTCATGAACACTGAAGCTTTCTTT,CASSPSALMNTEAFF
TRBV4-2,NA,TRBJ2-7,NA,TGTGCCAGCAGCCAACTAGCGTTTCGCGAGCAGTACTTC,CASSQLAFREQYF
TRBV7-2,once,TRBJ2-7,NA,TGTGCCAGCAGCTTAGGGCTACAGGGCCACGAGCAGTACTTC,CASSLGLQGHEQYF
TRBV7-3,NA,TRBJ2-5,TRBD1,TGTGCCAGCAGCTCGGACAGGGGAGAGACCCAGTACTTC,CASSSDRGETQYF
TRBV6-5,NA,TRBJ2-7,NA,TGTGCCAGCAGCAAAGTGGGAAGGGGGGTCTACGAGCAGTACTTC,CASSKVGRGVYEQYF
TRBV5-4,once,TRBJ2-2,NA,TGTGCCAGCAGCTTGGGGGGCACCGGGGAGCTGTTTTTT,CASSLGGTGELFF
TRBV9,NA,TRBJ1-4,NA,TGTGCCAGCAGCCCCTCGACAGGCTTCAATGAAAAACTGTTTTTT,CASSPSTGFNEKLFF
TRBV12-5,NA,TRBJ2-1,NA,TGTGCTAGTGGTTCCCCAGGGGGCGGGAGGGTTCGTGAGCAGTTCTTC,CASGSPGGGRVREQFF
TRBV19,NA,TRBJ1-3,NA,TGTGCCAGTACAGGGAGCGAAACTGGAAACACCATATATTTT,CASTGSETGNTIYF
TRBV20-1,once,TRBJ2-1,NA,TGCAGTGCTAGAGAAGTCCATGAGCAGTTCTTC,CSAREVHEQFF
TRBV5-1,NA,TRBJ1-2,NA,TGCGCCAGCAGCTTGGCCAGGGACTATGGCTACACCTTC,CASSLARDYGYTF
TRBV6-6,NA,TRBJ2-2,TRBD1,TGTGCCGGAAAGACAGGGGGGGACACCGGGGAGCTGTTTTTT,CAGKTGGDTGELFF
TRBV15,once,TRBJ2-1,TRBD1,TGTGCCACCAAAGGCCAGGGGGTTTACAATGAGCAGTTCTTC,CATKGQGVYNEQFF